This T cell receptor (beta chain) is from a study of persistence of HIV-infected CD4 T cells. An overlapping HIV-1 Gag peptide pool stimulated these cells at roughly 1 ug/peptide/mL. Sorted nonresponding memory CD4+ T cells were CD40L-negative, CD69-negative, CD45RO-high. V was pared by 6 bases and J by 5 bases, with 11 bases between. The CDR3 is made up of 13 amino acids. Details on this clone: The antigen is undetermined.

This was the immunoSEQ version 4 assay in survey mode. Data came from immunoSEQ multiplex PCR; TCRdb stores just in-frame clones and leaves some out. The data contain 30,000 or so clones, roughly 80% of them singletons. The chain employs TRBV12-3 or TRBV12-4 and TRBJ1-3; tentatively, D is TRBD1 (6 bases). This material consisted of CD4+ T cells sorted from PBMCs after approximately 19-hour stimulation, taken from a patient who received antiretroviral therapy. This clonotype was sampled from an adult woman with HIV who was CMV-seropositive. CDR3 in DNA: TGTGCCAGCAGCCTCGGACAGAGAAACACCATATATTTT. Translating gives CASSLGQRNTIYF.